Below are 20 T cell receptor beta chains sequenced from a single sample in a study of response to subunit inactivated influenza vaccine. Via MiXCR, TCRdb re-called the RT-PCR reads, giving one row per CDR3 protein. Among a few hundred thousand distinct CDR3 sequences listed, 12% to 15% were seen once. This specimen was PBMCs from blood, taken about 13 days after vaccination. Source of these receptors: a man aged 50 or older who received an inactivated influenza vaccine.

The chain employs TRBV20-1 and TRBJ2-5; 13 bases line up with TRBD2. Losses at the gene ends were 6 bases for V and 4 bases for J; bases not matched to a gene: 11. The CDR3 is made up of 16 amino acids. CDR1 and CDR2 from the germline V gene are DFQATT and SNEGSKA (reference sequence). The CDR3 loop is CSAPAELAGGIETQYF. The CDR3 DNA sequence: TGCAGTGCCCCAGCCGAACTAGCGGGGGGGATAGAGACCCAGTACTTC.

This clonotype is a singleton in its sample. The V call is TRBV6-2 or TRBV6-3, the J call TRBJ2-2; 9 nucleotides line up with TRBD2. The CDR3 sequence is 17 residues long. Germline CDR1 is MNHEY and CDR2 is SVGEGT. Trimming removed 1 base from V and 3 bases from J; junction bases left unmatched: 6. This CDR3 is CASSYFASGDYTGELFF. CDR3 sequence (DNA): TGTGCCAGCAGTTACTTTGCTAGCGGGGACTACACCGGGGAGCTGTTTTTT.

This clonotype appeared a few times. V and J are TRBV11-2 and TRBJ1-2; possibly TRBD1 for D (6 bases). The CDR3 totals 15 residues. Germline V gives CDR1 SGHAT, CDR2 FQNNGV. The V end lost 1 base, the J end lost 5 bases, and 14 bases lay between the germline ends. The CDR3 spells CASSLVPGEPYGYTF. In nucleotides, the CDR3 is TGTGCCAGCAGCTTAGTTCCAGGGGAACCTTATGGCTACACCTTC.

The chain uses TRBV12-3 or TRBV12-4 and TRBJ2-7; either TRBD1 or TRBD2 may fit D (7 bases each). Deletions cut 6 bases from V and 4 bases from J, with 16 bases between. The CDR3 is 14 residues long. The CDR3 DNA is TGTGCCAGCAGGGGTTCAGGGGGGGGATACGAGCAGTACTTC. Its translation is CASRGSGGGYEQYF.

This chain joins TRBV5-1 and TRBJ1-4, with D tentatively TRBD1 (5 bases). Germline V CDR1 and CDR2: SGHRS, YFSETQ. Trimming took 4 bases from V and 7 from J, leaving 14 bases between them. The CDR3 has 14 amino acids. DNA for the CDR3: TGCGCCAGCAGCGTCGGGACGGGGGGTGAAAAACTGTTTTTT. It codes for CASSVGTGGEKLFF.

This clonotype was seen at least ten times. In nucleotides, the CDR3 is TGTGCCACCAGTGATAGCGGGACTAGCGGGATGGGGGAGCAGTTCTTC. Protein sequence: CATSDSGTSGMGEQFF. V gene TRBV24-1 combines with J gene TRBJ2-1; 13 bases are a match to TRBD2. Trimming at V came to 3 bases and at J to 10 bases, leaving 8 bases not matched to a gene. The germline CDR1 and CDR2 sequences are KGHDR and SFDVKD. The CDR3 runs to 16 residues.

This clonotype was detected many times. The chain recombines TRBV7-6 with TRBJ2-1; D is unclear. CDR1 SGHVS and CDR2 FNYEAQ come from the germline V gene. V shed 0 bases and J shed 9 bases, with 15 bases lying between them. The CDR3 spans 15 residues. CDR3 loop: CASSLADFVGGEQFF. DNA for the CDR3: TGTGCCAGCAGCTTAGCGGATTTTGTAGGCGGTGAGCAGTTCTTC.

This clonotype was detected a few times. The chain joins TRBV20-1 to TRBJ2-5; 8 bases are shared with TRBD2. Trimming cost V 6 bases and J 7 bases; bases outside gene matches: 10. CDR1 is DFQATT and CDR2 is SNEGSKA in the germline V gene (reference sequence). This CDR3 has 13 residues. CDR3 sequence: CSAPPSGSGTQYF. CDR3 DNA: TGCAGTGCCCCCCCCAGCGGGAGCGGGACCCAGTACTTC.

This clonotype was counted between two and nine times. The CDR3: CASSLVYEKLFF. The CDR3 nucleotides read TGTGCCAGCAGTTTAGTTTATGAAAAACTGTTTTTT. V usage is TRBV12-3 or TRBV12-4 and J usage is TRBJ1-4; no clear D. The CDR3 consists of 12 residues. Trimming took off 1 base at V and 6 bases at J, with 3 bases between the two ends.

The J gene is TRBJ2-7, the V gene TRBV10-2; D not certain. The V end was cut by 7 bases, the J end by 5 bases, with 15 bases between. Germline CDR1 and CDR2: WSHSY and SAAADI. The CDR3 sequence is 13 residues long. CDR3 in DNA: TGCGCCAGCACCTGGGGATTAGGAAACGAGCAGTACTTC. Translated, it gives CASTWGLGNEQYF.

The chain has TRBV11-2 and TRBJ2-1; D may be TRBD2 (6 bases). There are 15 residues in the CDR3. Per germline, CDR1 SGHAT and CDR2 FQNNGV. Trimming took 5 bases from V and 2 from J, leaving 13 bases between them. The CDR3 coding sequence is TGTGCCAGCAGCAATCGGGAGAACCCCTACAATGAGCAGTTCTTC. It codes for CASSNRENPYNEQFF.

The count of this clonotype is one. The chain recombines TRBV12-3 or TRBV12-4 with TRBJ2-1, with 11 bases lining up with TRBD1. The CDR3 is 15 residues long. V shed 2 bases and J 9 bases; nucleotides not matched to a gene: 6. This chain's CDR3 is CASSLYGTGGTEQFF. The CDR3 DNA reads TGTGCCAGCAGTTTATATGGGACAGGGGGTACTGAGCAGTTCTTC.

The sample holds many counts of this clonotype. CDR3 bases: TGTGCCAGCAGCCTAATGACAGGGACCCATGGCTACACCTTC. Its translation is CASSLMTGTHGYTF. The gene calls are TRBV3-1 and TRBJ1-2; 7 bases agree with TRBD1. V shed 4 bases, J shed 6 bases, and the junction held 8 bases outside the gene matches. Germline CDR1 LGHDT, CDR2 YNNKEL (reference sequence). The CDR3 sequence is 14 residues long.

The chain combines TRBV20-1 with TRBJ1-1; possibly TRBD1 for D (6 bases). This CDR3 is built from 14 residues. The V gene's germline CDR1 is DFQATT and CDR2 SNEGSKA (reference sequence). V was pared by 2 bases and J by 1 base, with 11 bases between. The CDR3, as DNA: TGCAGTGCTAGAATGGCAGGGGCGAACACTGAAGCTTTCTTT. Amino acids: CSARMAGANTEAFF.

This clonotype was detected a few times. V usage is TRBV7-3 and J usage is TRBJ2-3; 8 bases are shared with TRBD2. Germline V gene sequence: CDR1 SGHTA, CDR2 FQGTGA. The CDR3 contains 17 residues. With V trimmed by 1 base and J by 5 bases, 11 bases remained unmatched. The CDR3 is CASSLMTAGVVGDTQYF. DNA for the CDR3: TGTGCCAGCAGCTTAATGACAGCGGGAGTTGTGGGAGATACGCAGTATTTT.

This clonotype occurred a few times. This chain links TRBV19 with TRBJ2-7, with D possibly called TRBD1 or TRBD2 (5 bases each). V shed 5 bases and J shed 0 bases, with 14 bases lying between them. The CDR3 spans 15 residues. Germline V gives CDR1 LNHDA, CDR2 SQIVND (reference sequence). The CDR3 nucleotides are TGTGCCAGTAGTGTCCCGGGACGGCCCTCCTACGAGCAGTACTTC. Protein: CASSVPGRPSYEQYF. Complete variable domain (other parts from reference TRBV19 and TRBJ2-7): DGGITQSPKYLFRKEGQNVTLSCEQNLNHDAMYWYRQDPGQGLRLIYYSQIVNDFQKGDIAEGYSVSREKKESFPLTVTSAQKNPTAFYLCASSVPGRPSYEQYFGPGTRLTVT.

This clonotype was observed a handful of times. The chain couples TRBV28 to TRBJ2-4; 9 bases fit TRBD1. CDR3 length: 11 amino acids. The germline V gene has CDR1 MDHEN and CDR2 SYDVKM. V was pared by 6 bases and J by 16 bases, with 7 bases of the junction left unmatched. CDR3 DNA: TGTGCCAGCAGGTACGGGGACAGGGATTACTTC. Translation gives CASRYGDRDYF.

Only a few counts were recorded for this clonotype. This chain links TRBV2 with TRBJ2-6; D unclear. This CDR3 contains 15 residues. Trimming took off 5 bases at V and 2 bases at J, with 10 bases between the two ends. Germline lookup yields CDR1 SNHLY and CDR2 FYNNEI. CDR3 DNA sequence: TGTGCCAGCAGTCAGGTCCGCACTGGGGCCAACGTCCTGACTTTC. It yields the protein CASSQVRTGANVLTF.

The V and J genes are TRBV29-1 and TRBJ1-2, with 7 bases fitting TRBD1. Trimming removed 6 bases from V and 3 bases from J; junction bases left unmatched: 4. This CDR3 is 12 amino acids long. In germline, CDR1 is SQVTM, CDR2 ANQGSEA. The CDR3 nucleotides read TGCAGCGTGGGGGACAGCTACTATGGCTACACCTTC. Its protein product is CSVGDSYYGYTF.

Turning to this clonotype: At one end, the junction sequence differs from germline, possibly due to a read error. V is TRBV7-2 and J is TRBJ2-2, with TRBD2 identical over 14 bases. This CDR3 comprises 18 residues. Germline V lookup: CDR1 SGHTA, CDR2 FQGNSA. CDR3 in amino acids: CASSLAVGLAGGTRELFF. CDR3 DNA sequence: TGTGCCAGCAGCTTAGCAGTAGGACTAGCGGGAGGCACCAGGGAGCTGTTTTTT.